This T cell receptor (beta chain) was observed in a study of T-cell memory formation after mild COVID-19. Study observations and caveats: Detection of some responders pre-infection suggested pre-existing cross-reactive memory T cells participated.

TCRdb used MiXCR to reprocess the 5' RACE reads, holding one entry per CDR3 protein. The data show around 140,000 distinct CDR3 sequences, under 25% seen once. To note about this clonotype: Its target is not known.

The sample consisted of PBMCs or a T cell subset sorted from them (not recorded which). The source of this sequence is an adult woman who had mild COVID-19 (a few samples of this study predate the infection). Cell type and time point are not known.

CDR3 protein: CASSPLSMGLVANEQFF. In nucleotides, the CDR3 is TGTGCCAGCTCACCGTTAAGCATGGGACTAGTTGCCAATGAGCAGTTCTTC. V gene TRBV18 combines with J gene TRBJ2-1, with TRBD2 matching over 8 bases. V was pared by 3 bases and J by 6 bases, with 13 bases of the junction left unmatched. This CDR3 contains 17 residues. Germline values: CDR1 KGHSH, CDR2 LQKENI. Complete variable domain (other parts from reference TRBV18 and TRBJ2-1): NAGVMQNPRHLVRRRGQEARLRCSPMKGHSHVYWYRQLPEEGLKFMVYLQKENIIDESGMPKERFSAEFPKEGPSILRIQQVVRGDSAAYFCASSPLSMGLVANEQFFGPGTRLTVL.